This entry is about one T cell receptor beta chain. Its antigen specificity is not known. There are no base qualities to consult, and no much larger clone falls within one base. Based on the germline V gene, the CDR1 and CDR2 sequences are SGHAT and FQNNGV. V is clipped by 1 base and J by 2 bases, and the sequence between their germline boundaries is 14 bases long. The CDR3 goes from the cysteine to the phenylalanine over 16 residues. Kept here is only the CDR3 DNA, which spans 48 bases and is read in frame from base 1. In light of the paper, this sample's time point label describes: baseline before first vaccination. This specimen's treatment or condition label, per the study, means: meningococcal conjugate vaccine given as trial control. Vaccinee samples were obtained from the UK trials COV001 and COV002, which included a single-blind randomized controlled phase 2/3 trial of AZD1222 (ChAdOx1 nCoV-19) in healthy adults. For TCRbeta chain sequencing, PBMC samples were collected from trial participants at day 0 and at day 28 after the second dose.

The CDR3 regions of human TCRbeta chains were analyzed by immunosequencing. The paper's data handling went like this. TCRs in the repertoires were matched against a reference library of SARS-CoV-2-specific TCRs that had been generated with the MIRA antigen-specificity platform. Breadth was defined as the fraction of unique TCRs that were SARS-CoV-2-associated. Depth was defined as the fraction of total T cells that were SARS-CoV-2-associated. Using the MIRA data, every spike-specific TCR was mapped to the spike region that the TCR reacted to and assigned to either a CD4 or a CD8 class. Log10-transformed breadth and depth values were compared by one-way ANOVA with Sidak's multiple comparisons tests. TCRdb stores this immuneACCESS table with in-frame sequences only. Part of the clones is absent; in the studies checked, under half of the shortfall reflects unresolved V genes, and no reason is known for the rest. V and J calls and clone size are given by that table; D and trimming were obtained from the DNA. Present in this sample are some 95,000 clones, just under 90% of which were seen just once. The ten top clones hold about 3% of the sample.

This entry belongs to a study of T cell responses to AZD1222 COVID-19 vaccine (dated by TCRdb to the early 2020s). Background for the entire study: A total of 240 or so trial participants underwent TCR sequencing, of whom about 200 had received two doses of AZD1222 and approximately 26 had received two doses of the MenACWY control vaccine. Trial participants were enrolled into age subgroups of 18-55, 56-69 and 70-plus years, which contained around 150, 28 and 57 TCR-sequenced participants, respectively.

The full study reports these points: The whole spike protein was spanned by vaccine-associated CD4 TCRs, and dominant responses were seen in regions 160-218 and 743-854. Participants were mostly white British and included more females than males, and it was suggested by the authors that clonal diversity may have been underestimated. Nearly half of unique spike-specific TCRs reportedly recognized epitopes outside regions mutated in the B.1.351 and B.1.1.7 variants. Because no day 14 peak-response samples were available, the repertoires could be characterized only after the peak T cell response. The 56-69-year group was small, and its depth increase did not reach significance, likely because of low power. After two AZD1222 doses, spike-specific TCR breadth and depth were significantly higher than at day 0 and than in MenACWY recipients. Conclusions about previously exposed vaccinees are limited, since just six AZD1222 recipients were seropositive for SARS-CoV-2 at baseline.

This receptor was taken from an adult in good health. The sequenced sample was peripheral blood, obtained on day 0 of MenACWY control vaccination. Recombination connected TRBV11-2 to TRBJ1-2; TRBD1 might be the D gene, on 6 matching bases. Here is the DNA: TGTGCCAGCAGCTTAGTTTCAGGGGCCGTCAACTATGGCTACACCTTC. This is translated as CASSLVSGAVNYGYTF.